This passage covers 10 T cell receptor beta chains from one sample sequenced in a study of T cells in Graves' hyperthyroidism and ophthalmopathy. RNA transcripts were the template for amplifying TCR beta CDR3 regions. Using the HTBI primer set, a first-round RT-PCR was run on the TCR CDR3. Via MiXCR, TCRdb re-called the multiplex PCR reads, giving one row per CDR3 protein. The sample has about 290,000 distinct CDR3 sequences, about 14% seen once. Sequences were obtained from blood. The origin of the receptors is a woman between 25 and 40 years old with Graves' hyperthyroidism that later progressed to Graves' ophthalmopathy.

This rearrangement joins TRBV4-3 to TRBJ1-2; D remains ambiguous. The length of the CDR3 is 15 residues. The V end lost 1 base, the J end lost 3 bases, and 12 bases lay between the germline ends. CDR1 and CDR2 (germline): LGHNA, YSLEER. The CDR3 DNA is TGCGCCAGCAGCCAAGGGTCGGGTGGGGACTATGGCTACACCTTC. It specifies CASSQGSGGDYGYTF.

This chain joins TRBV30 and TRBJ2-7; perhaps TRBD2 as D (5 bases). V lost 5 bases and J lost 3, with 11 bases in between. This CDR3 comprises 12 residues. Germline values: CDR1 GTSNPN, CDR2 SVGIG (reference sequence). In DNA form, the CDR3 reads TGTGCCTGGGAGAGGGTTCGCTACGAGCAGTACTTC. This encodes CAWERVRYEQYF.

This clonotype was seen repeatedly, ten times or more. The V call is TRBV7-2, the J call TRBJ2-7; 9 bases match TRBD2. The CDR3 consists of 16 residues. From germline, CDR1 is SGHTA and CDR2 FQGNSA. The junction had 7 bases not matched to a gene; V was cut back by 1 base and J by 3 bases. CDR3 in DNA: TGTGCCAGCAGCTTAGTTGCGGGAGGGGGAATCTACGAGCAGTACTTC. This translates into CASSLVAGGGIYEQYF.

This clonotype was picked up many times. The J gene is TRBJ2-2, the V gene TRBV12-3 or TRBV12-4; unclear D gene. The V gene lost 4 bases and the J gene lost 0 bases, with 9 bases spanning the gap. This CDR3 spans 15 amino acids. The CDR3 loop is CASSYPQTNTGELFF. As DNA, the CDR3 is TGTGCCAGCAGTTACCCCCAGACGAACACCGGGGAGCTGTTTTTT.

This clonotype was found a few times. This CDR3 is CASSLTRDRNTGELFF. The CDR3 nucleotides are TGTGCCAGCAGCTTGACACGGGACAGAAACACCGGGGAGCTGTTTTTT. The chain has TRBV5-5 and TRBJ2-2; 7 bases agree with TRBD1. The CDR3 is 16 amino acids. Germline V CDR1 and CDR2: SGHKS, YYEKEE (reference sequence). Germline trimming cut 1 base from V and 2 bases from J; bases unmatched to any gene: 5.

This clonotype was counted ten times or more. The gene calls are TRBV28 and TRBJ2-7; 16 nucleotides agree with TRBD2. The V gene end was trimmed by 6 bases and the J gene end by 6 bases; junction bases not matched to a gene: 11. CDR1 MDHEN and CDR2 SYDVKM come from the germline V gene. The CDR3 sequence is 17 residues long. The CDR3, as DNA: TGTGCCAGCAGCCTATTTGGGACTAGCGGGAGGGGTCGCGAGCAGTACTTC. Translation gives CASSLFGTSGRGREQYF.

This clonotype was seen ten or more times. The rearrangement uses TRBV7-2 and TRBJ2-3; D is unresolved. The CDR3 is 14 amino acids. V dropped 2 bases and J dropped 2 bases, with 8 bases sitting between them. Germline V gives CDR1 SGHTA, CDR2 FQGNSA. CDR3 in amino acids: CASSLSSTTDTQYF. CDR3 DNA: TGTGCCAGCAGCTTATCCTCTACCACAGATACGCAGTATTTT.

In this sample, this clonotype turned up many times. The chain employs TRBV2 and TRBJ2-7, with 7 bases fitting TRBD1. This CDR3 has 12 amino acids. Germline CDR1 reads SNHLY; CDR2 reads FYNNEI. With V trimmed by 5 bases and J by 4 bases, 2 bases remained unmatched. The CDR3 DNA reads TGTGCCAGCAGTCAGGGACAGTACGAGCAGTACTTC. Translated: CASSQGQYEQYF. The full variable domain, completed using reference TRBV2 and TRBJ2-7, is EPEVTQTPSHQVTQMGQEVILRCVPISNHLYFYWYRQILGQKVEFLVSFYNNEISEKSEIFDDQFSVERPDGSNFTLKIRSTKLEDSAMYFCASSQGQYEQYFGPGTRLTVT.

Ten or more counts support this clonotype. This chain uses TRBV28 with TRBJ1-2; no clear D gene. Looked up from germline, CDR1 is MDHEN and CDR2 is SYDVKM. Trimming took 1 base from V and 1 from J, leaving 7 bases between them. The CDR3 totals 14 residues. CDR3: CASSLSVSNYGYTF. The CDR3 DNA is TGTGCCAGCAGTTTATCGGTCAGTAACTATGGCTACACCTTC.

This clonotype was observed a single time. The gene calls are TRBV28 and TRBJ2-5, with 7 positions matching TRBD1. In germline, CDR1 is MDHEN, CDR2 SYDVKM. The CDR3 has 16 residues. The junction had 15 bases not matched to a gene; V was cut back by 2 bases and J by 9 bases. CDR3 nucleotides: TGTGCCAGCAGTTTAATCCTGACAGGGATGGAAGAATCCCAGTACTTC. This codes for CASSLILTGMEESQYF. Filled out from reference TRBV28 and TRBJ2-5, the complete variable domain reads DVKVTQSSRYLVKRTGEKVFLECVQDMDHENMFWYRQDPGLGLRLIYFSYDVKMKEKGDIPEGYSVSREKKERFSLILESASTNQTSMYLCASSLILTGMEESQYFGPGTRLLVL.